Following are 5 T cell receptor beta chains from one sample sequenced in a study of T-cell reconstitution after alpha-beta-depleted transplantation in children. Unique molecular identifiers were used to barcode this TCRbeta library. MiXCR, run by TCRdb on the PCR reads, gives a single entry per CDR3 protein. The sample carries about 870,000 distinct CDR3 sequences, about 16% recorded once. This specimen was PBMCs, mostly from graft donor cells, taken 360 days after TCRalphabeta/CD19-depleted stem cell transplant. The receptors were sampled from a male patient younger than 18 who had a stem cell transplant for acute lymphoblastic leukemia, so the T cells may come from the graft donor.

The chain carries TRBV12-3 or TRBV12-4 and TRBJ2-1; weak D call: TRBD2 (5 bases). Between the trimmed V and J ends, which lost 6 bases and 0 bases, there was a span of 18 bases. This CDR3 is 17 amino acids long. CDR3 sequence: CASRPVRTGSSYNEQFF. CDR3 in DNA: TGTGCCAGCAGGCCAGTCAGGACTGGGAGCTCCTACAATGAGCAGTTCTTC.

The chain joins TRBV29-1 to TRBJ2-3; D is possibly TRBD1 or TRBD2 (6 bases each). With 8 bases removed from V and 8 bases from J, the gap between germline ends came to 20 bases. Per germline, CDR1 SQVTM and CDR2 ANQGSEA. The CDR3 runs to 13 residues. CDR3 amino acids: CSLTSTGGGTQYF. CDR3 DNA sequence: TGCAGCCTAACTAGCACCGGAGGGGGTACGCAGTATTTT.

The chain employs TRBV4-1 and TRBJ2-3; D gene uncertain. CDR3 length: 15 residues. V was trimmed by 2 bases and J by 1 base, leaving 10 bases between them. Germline V lookup: CDR1 MGHRA, CDR2 YSYEKL. In DNA form, the CDR3 reads TGCGCCAGCAGCCAACTCCGGGCCCGCACAGATACGCAGTATTTT. Encoded protein: CASSQLRARTDTQYF.

The chain has TRBV5-1 and TRBJ1-4, with 10 bases matching TRBD1. Germline V lookup: CDR1 SGHRS, CDR2 YFSETQ. The CDR3 consists of 14 residues. The ends lost 2 bases at V and 7 bases at J; junction bases unmatched: 2. This chain's CDR3 is CASSFRDRGEKLFF. The CDR3 DNA follows: TGCGCCAGCAGCTTCCGGGACAGGGGTGAAAAACTGTTTTTT.

In its sample, this clonotype was seen a few times. V and J are TRBV12-3 or TRBV12-4 and TRBJ2-7, with 9 bases matching TRBD1. This CDR3 spans 14 amino acids. The trim removed 5 bases at V and 3 bases at J, leaving 5 bases unmatched. The CDR3 sequence is CASSRGQGDYEQYF. In nucleotides, the CDR3 is TGTGCCAGCAGTAGGGGACAGGGAGACTACGAGCAGTACTTC.